Detailed here is one TCR beta chain. The antigen is undetermined. Germline CDR1 and CDR2: GTSNPN and SVGIG (reference sequence). V was clipped by 3 bases and J by 8 bases, with 16 bases between them. The CDR3 has 14 residues. This sample was included in a study of PD-L1 blockade in urothelial cancer. The overall study: Analyses used blood from 3 weeks (second dose) and 6 weeks after treatment start. Typically, measured as a median, blood samples had approximately 130,000 T cells. The study, taken as a whole, reports: Survival was better when pretreatment blood TCR clonality fell below the median. Larger 3-week expansion of tumor-associated blood clones was seen in durable-benefit patients.

The time point: pretreatment peripheral blood. Assay used: immunoSEQ multiplex PCR; TCRdb lists only in-frame clones, some missing. The sample has about 72,000 clones, more than 75% seen once. The V gene is TRBV30, the J gene TRBJ1-4, with D possibly TRBD1 on 6 matching bases. This clonotype originated in a man in his 60s with urothelial cancer. The sample here was PBMCs, taken around atezolizumab (anti-PD-L1) treatment. The CDR3 DNA sequence: TGTGCCTGGAGAGTTGGCAGGGGCATCGAAAAACTGTTTTTT. As protein: CAWRVGRGIEKLFF.